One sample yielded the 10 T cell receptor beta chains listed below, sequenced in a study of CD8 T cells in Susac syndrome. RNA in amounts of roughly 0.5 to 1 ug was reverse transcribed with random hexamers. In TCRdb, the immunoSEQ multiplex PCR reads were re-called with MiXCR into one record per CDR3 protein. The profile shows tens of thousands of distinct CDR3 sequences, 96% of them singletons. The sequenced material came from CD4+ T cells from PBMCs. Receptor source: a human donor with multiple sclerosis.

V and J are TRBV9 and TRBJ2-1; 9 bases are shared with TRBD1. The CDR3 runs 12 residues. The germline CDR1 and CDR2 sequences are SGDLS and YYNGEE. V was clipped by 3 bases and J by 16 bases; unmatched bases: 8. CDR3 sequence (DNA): TGTGCCAGCAGCGACCGGACAGGGGATCGATTCTTC. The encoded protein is CASSDRTGDRFF.

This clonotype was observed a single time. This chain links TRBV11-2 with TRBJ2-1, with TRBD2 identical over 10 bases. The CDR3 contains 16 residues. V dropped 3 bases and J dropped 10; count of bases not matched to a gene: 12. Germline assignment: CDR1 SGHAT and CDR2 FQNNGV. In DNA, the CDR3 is TGTGCCAGCAGCTTCCTACTAGCGGGGATCACACGCGAGCAGTTCTTC. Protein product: CASSFLLAGITREQFF.

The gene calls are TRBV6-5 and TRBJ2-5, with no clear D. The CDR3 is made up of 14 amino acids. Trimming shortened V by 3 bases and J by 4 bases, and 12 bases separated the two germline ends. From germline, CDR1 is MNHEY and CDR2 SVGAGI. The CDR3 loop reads CASSYRVLGETQYF. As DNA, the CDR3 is TGTGCCAGCAGTTATAGGGTTCTGGGAGAGACCCAGTACTTC.

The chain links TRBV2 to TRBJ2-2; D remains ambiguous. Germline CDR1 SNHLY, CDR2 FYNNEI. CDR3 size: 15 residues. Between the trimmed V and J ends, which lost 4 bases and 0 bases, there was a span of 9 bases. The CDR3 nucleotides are TGTGCCAGCAGTGCCCGGGTATCGAACACCGGGGAGCTGTTTTTT. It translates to CASSARVSNTGELFF.

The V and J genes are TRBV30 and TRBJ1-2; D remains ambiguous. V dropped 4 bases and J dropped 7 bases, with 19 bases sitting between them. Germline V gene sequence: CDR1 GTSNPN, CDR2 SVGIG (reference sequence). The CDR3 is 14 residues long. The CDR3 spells CAWMNWRAISGYTF. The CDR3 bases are TGTGCCTGGATGAACTGGAGGGCGATCAGTGGCTACACCTTC.

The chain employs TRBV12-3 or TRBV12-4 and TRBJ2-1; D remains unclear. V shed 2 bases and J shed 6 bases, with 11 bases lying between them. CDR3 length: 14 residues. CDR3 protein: CASSLSRTSNEQFF. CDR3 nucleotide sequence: TGTGCCAGCAGTTTATCACGGACCAGCAATGAGCAGTTCTTC.

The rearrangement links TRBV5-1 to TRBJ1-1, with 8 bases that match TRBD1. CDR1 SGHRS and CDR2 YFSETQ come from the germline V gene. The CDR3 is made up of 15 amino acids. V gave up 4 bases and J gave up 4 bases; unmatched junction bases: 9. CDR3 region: CASSGQGAPGTEAFF. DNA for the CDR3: TGCGCCAGCAGCGGCCAGGGGGCGCCGGGCACTGAAGCTTTCTTT.

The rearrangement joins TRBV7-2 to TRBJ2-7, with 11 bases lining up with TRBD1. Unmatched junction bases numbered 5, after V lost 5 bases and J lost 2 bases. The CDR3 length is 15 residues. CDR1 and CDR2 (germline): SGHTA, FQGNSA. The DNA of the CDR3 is TGTGCCAGCAGCGCGCGGACAGGGGGCACCTACGAGCAGTACTTC. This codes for CASSARTGGTYEQYF.

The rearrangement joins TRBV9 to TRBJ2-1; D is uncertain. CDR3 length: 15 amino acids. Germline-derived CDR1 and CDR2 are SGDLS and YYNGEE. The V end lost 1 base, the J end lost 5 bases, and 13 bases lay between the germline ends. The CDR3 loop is CASSVKDYTNNEQFF. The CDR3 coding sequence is TGTGCCAGCAGCGTAAAGGATTATACTAACAATGAGCAGTTCTTC.

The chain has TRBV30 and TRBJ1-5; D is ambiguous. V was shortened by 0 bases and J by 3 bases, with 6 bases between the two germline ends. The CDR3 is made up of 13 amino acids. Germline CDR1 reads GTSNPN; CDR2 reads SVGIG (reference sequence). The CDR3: CAWSVRINQPQHF. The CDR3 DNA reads TGTGCCTGGAGTGTACGAATCAATCAGCCCCAGCATTTT.